Each of the 30 T cell receptor beta chains below was sequenced from the same sample in a study of blood T cell repertoires in COVID-19. TCRdb's copy holds only in-frame clones and misses some; the assay was immunoSEQ multiplex PCR. The data hold some 44,000 clones, with around 93% observed a single time. Sequenced sample: peripheral blood. The receptors originated from a human donor in a cohort sampled during active COVID-19.

The V gene is TRBV5-6, the J gene TRBJ1-1; D ambiguous. CDR3 length: 14 amino acids. The germline V gene encodes CDR1 SGHDT and CDR2 YYEEEE. Trimming left V 1 base short and J 9 bases short, with 16 bases between. In DNA, the CDR3 is TGTGCCAGCAGCTTGTACGGGATGGGAATGAAAGCTTTCTTT. Its translation is CASSLYGMGMKAFF.

The genes are TRBV6-2 or TRBV6-3 and TRBJ1-2; 10 bases are a match to TRBD1. The germline V gene encodes CDR1 MNHEY and CDR2 SVGEGT. The CDR3 length is 16 residues. V was pared by 6 bases and J by 4 bases, with 11 bases of the junction left unmatched. CDR3 sequence reads: CASSKKTGGHLYGYTF. The DNA of the CDR3 is TGTGCCAGCAGCAAAAAGACAGGGGGCCATCTCTATGGCTACACCTTC.

This chain links TRBV19 with TRBJ2-7; D is unresolved. The CDR3 is 13 residues long. CDR1 LNHDA and CDR2 SQIVND come from the germline V gene (reference sequence). V was pared by 6 bases and J by 0 bases, with 9 bases between. CDR3 sequence: CASRGGNSYEQYF. Here the CDR3 DNA reads TGTGCCAGTAGAGGCGGAAACTCCTACGAGCAGTACTTC. The full variable domain, in which reference TRBV19 and TRBJ2-7 provide the parts outside the CDR3, is DGGITQSPKYLFRKEGQNVTLSCEQNLNHDAMYWYRQDPGQGLRLIYYSQIVNDFQKGDIAEGYSVSREKKESFPLTVTSAQKNPTAFYLCASRGGNSYEQYFGPGTRLTVT.

This chain joins TRBV21-1 and TRBJ2-1; the table's TRBD2 call for D was not verified on the DNA. TRBV21-1 is noted as a pseudogene. The CDR3 consists of 15 residues. Here the CDR3 reads CASRTWTSSYNEQFF. Written as DNA, the CDR3 is TGTGCCAGCAGGACGTGGACTAGCAGTTACAATGAGCAGTTCTTC.

CDR3 loop: CASSLAHYEQYF. The CDR3 nucleotides are TGTGCCAGCAGTTTAGCCCACTACGAGCAGTACTTC. The V gene is TRBV12-3 or TRBV12-4, the J gene TRBJ2-5; no firm D call. With the DNA end fitting TRBJ2-7 better, the J assignment may be wrong. CDR3 length equals 12 residues.

This chain connects TRBV24-1 to TRBJ1-4, with TRBD1 matching over 7 bases. Germline CDR1 is KGHDR and CDR2 is SFDVKD. J lost 0 bases, V lost 5 bases, and 5 bases had no gene match. The CDR3 has 16 amino acids. The CDR3 DNA reads as TGTGCCACCAGTGCTCCCGGGACAGCAACTAATGAAAAACTGTTTTTT. Encoded protein: CATSAPGTATNEKLFF.

The rearrangement uses TRBV18 and TRBJ1-2; D ambiguous. Trimming took 4 bases from V and 2 from J, leaving 11 bases between them. Germline V CDR1 and CDR2: KGHSH, LQKENI. There are 14 residues in the CDR3. The CDR3 DNA follows: TGTGCCAGCTCACGAGTCCAGGAAAACTATGGCTACACCTTC. Protein: CASSRVQENYGYTF.

V is TRBV11-2 and J is TRBJ2-3, with 9 positions matching TRBD2. The CDR3 consists of 14 residues. The germline gives CDR1 SGHAT, CDR2 FQNNGV. V was clipped by 5 bases and J by 5 bases; unmatched bases: 5. The CDR3 DNA reads as TGTGCCAGCAGCCAGACTAGCGGCTTAGATACGCAGTATTTT. It yields the protein CASSQTSGLDTQYF.

The chain uses TRBV7-8 and TRBJ1-6; 7 bases are a match to TRBD1. CDR1 SGHVS and CDR2 FQNEAQ come from the germline V gene. The CDR3 runs to 15 residues. V shed 4 bases and J 4 bases; nucleotides not matched to a gene: 4. In DNA form, the CDR3 reads TGTGCCAGCAGCTCGCCGGGACAGTATAATTCACCCCTCCACTTT. Translation gives CASSSPGQYNSPLHF.

The chain has TRBV10-1 and TRBJ2-3, with no clear D. V was cut by 0 bases and J by 5 bases, with 3 bases left in between. This CDR3 region has 12 residues. CDR1 is WNHNN, CDR2 SYGVQD, per germline (reference sequence). Here the CDR3 reads CASSESRDTQYF. CDR3 nucleotide sequence: TGCGCCAGCAGTGAGTCTAGAGATACGCAGTATTTT.

This rearrangement joins TRBV5-4 to TRBJ2-3; TRBD2 agrees at 9 bases. J was trimmed by 0 bases and V by 4 bases; bases with no gene match: 15. The germline CDR1 and CDR2 sequences are SGHNT and YYREEE (reference sequence). CDR3 length: 19 residues. The CDR3 nucleotides are TGTGCCAGCAGCAAAGGGGGGCTAGCGGGGATGACTAGCACAGATACGCAGTATTTT. It encodes CASSKGGLAGMTSTDTQYF.

The V and J genes are TRBV6-5 and TRBJ1-3; D is undetermined. Between the trimmed V and J ends, which lost 7 bases and 0 bases, there was a span of 13 bases. Germline V gives CDR1 MNHEY, CDR2 SVGAGI. This CDR3 is 15 amino acids long. The CDR3, as DNA: TGTGCCAGCACTACCACGGGGAGCTCTGGAAACACCATATATTTT. Protein sequence: CASTTTGSSGNTIYF.

This clone was found once. The chain uses TRBV12-3 or TRBV12-4 and TRBJ1-1, with 7 positions matching TRBD1. With 5 bases clipped from V and 11 bases from J, the junction kept 8 bases outside the gene matches. The CDR3 consists of 12 residues. The CDR3 nucleotides are TGTGCCAGCAGTCCCGGGACAGTTGTTGCTTTCTTT. As protein: CASSPGTVVAFF.

V and J are TRBV25-1 and TRBJ1-1, with TRBD1 matching 7 bases. After removal of 6 bases from V and 6 bases from J, the junction contained 4 bases not matched to a gene. There are 12 residues in the CDR3. Germline V gives CDR1 MGHDK, CDR2 SYGVNS. Here the CDR3 DNA reads TGTGCCAGCAGCCTACAGGGGCCTGAAGCTTTCTTT. Residues: CASSLQGPEAFF.

V usage is TRBV3-1 (or the pseudogene TRBV3-2) and J usage is TRBJ2-2; TRBD2 aligns across 10 bases. This CDR3 comprises 16 residues. Germline lookup yields CDR1 LGHDT and CDR2 YNNKEL (reference sequence). Trimming at V came to 2 bases and at J to 8 bases, leaving 8 bases not matched to a gene. The DNA of the CDR3 is TGTGCCAGCAGCCAATGGCTAGCGGGGGTTGCTGGGGAGCTGTTTTTT. It is translated as CASSQWLAGVAGELFF.

The chain recombines TRBV4-3 with TRBJ2-1, with 11 nucleotides matching TRBD1. Looked up from germline, CDR1 is LGHNA and CDR2 is YSLEER. This CDR3 contains 16 residues. Losses at the gene ends were 4 bases for V and 3 bases for J; bases not matched to a gene: 5. CDR3 nucleotides: TGCGCCAGCAGCCTACGGACAGGGGGCGACTACAATGAGCAGTTCTTC. Amino acids: CASSLRTGGDYNEQFF.

Only one count was recorded for this clone. The rearrangement links TRBV9 to TRBJ2-7; 12 nucleotides agree with TRBD1. The CDR3 loop spans 14 amino acids. V was clipped by 2 bases and J by 6 bases; unmatched bases: 3. CDR1 is SGDLS, CDR2 YYNGEE, per germline. DNA of the CDR3: TGTGCCAGCAGCGTTGGGACAGGGGGCGGCGAGCAGTACTTC. Translated: CASSVGTGGGEQYF.

The chain links TRBV6-5 to TRBJ1-6, with D perhaps matching TRBD1 (5 bases). The ends were cut back, 2 bases at V and 9 bases at J, with 17 bases in the middle. CDR1 and CDR2 (germline): MNHEY, SVGAGI. The CDR3 spans 16 residues. The CDR3 DNA reads TGTGCCAGCAGTTACAGTAATAGGGGTACGATTTCACCCCTCCACTTT. Its translation: CASSYSNRGTISPLHF.

The CDR3 DNA follows: TGTGCCAGCAGTCTCGGACAGGGAACCTACGAGCAGTACTTC. This translates into CASSLGQGTYEQYF. V gene TRBV6-2 or TRBV6-3 combines with J gene TRBJ2-7; 8 bases are shared with TRBD1. V lost 5 bases to trimming and J lost 2 bases; unmatched junction nucleotides: 5. The CDR3 has 14 amino acids. Per the germline V gene, CDR1 is MNHEY and CDR2 is SVGEGT.

This chain links TRBV7-6 with TRBJ2-3, with 8 positions matching TRBD1. The V and J ends lost 5 bases and 2 bases, in that order; junction bases with no gene match: 6. The CDR3 covers 15 residues. Looked up from germline, CDR1 is SGHVS and CDR2 is FNYEAQ. The CDR3 is CASSATGVATDTQYF. As DNA, the CDR3 is TGTGCCAGCAGCGCGACAGGGGTTGCCACAGATACGCAGTATTTT.

J is TRBJ2-7 and V is TRBV5-1, with D maybe TRBD1 (6 bases). In germline, CDR1 is SGHRS, CDR2 YFSETQ. V shed 4 bases and J shed 2 bases, with 19 bases lying between them. The CDR3 sequence is 16 residues long. As DNA, the CDR3 is TGCGCCAGCAGCCTATCCCCTTCACAGGGAACCTACGAGCAGTACTTC. Translated, it gives CASSLSPSQGTYEQYF.

The V gene is TRBV30, the J gene TRBJ2-7, with TRBD2 identical over 7 bases. Germline values: CDR1 GTSNPN, CDR2 SVGIG (reference sequence). Trimming at V came to 2 bases and at J to 7 bases, leaving 5 bases not matched to a gene. CDR3 length: 12 residues. CDR3 loop: CAWSLRGNEQYF. CDR3 sequence (DNA): TGTGCCTGGAGTCTGCGGGGGAATGAGCAGTACTTC.

The chain recombines TRBV19 with TRBJ2-1, with 8 bases aligning to TRBD2. Germline values: CDR1 LNHDA, CDR2 SQIVND (reference sequence). This CDR3 spans 19 amino acids. J gave up 1 base and V 0 bases, and 11 bases lay outside the gene matches. CDR3 sequence: CASSIEGASGSPSYNEQFF. The CDR3 DNA reads TGTGCCAGTAGTATAGAGGGGGCTAGCGGGTCCCCTTCCTACAATGAGCAGTTCTTC.

The chain recombines TRBV6-6 with TRBJ1-1, with D possibly matching TRBD1 (5 bases). Trimming cost V 2 bases and J 6 bases, with 10 bases left between them. The CDR3 contains 13 residues. In germline, CDR1 is MNHNY, CDR2 SVGAGI (reference sequence). The chain's CDR3 is CASSYGRAPEAFF. CDR3 nucleotides: TGTGCCAGCAGTTACGGCAGGGCCCCTGAAGCTTTCTTT.

The sample holds one count of this clone. The chain is built from TRBV5-1 and TRBJ2-3, with TRBD2 identical over 10 bases. Trimming cost V 2 bases and J 4 bases; bases outside gene matches: 7. Looked up from germline, CDR1 is SGHRS and CDR2 is YFSETQ. This CDR3 region has 16 residues. CDR3 in amino acids: CASSLSGGAGADTQYF. In DNA, the CDR3 is TGCGCCAGCAGCTTAAGCGGGGGGGCCGGGGCAGATACGCAGTATTTT.

The chain uses TRBV7-2 and TRBJ1-2, with D tentatively TRBD1 (5 bases). The CDR3 runs 15 residues. V was trimmed by 5 bases and J by 8 bases, leaving 21 bases between them. Germline CDR1 SGHTA, CDR2 FQGNSA. CDR3 in amino acids: CASSPLAGPKGGYTF. The CDR3 bases are TGTGCCAGCAGCCCGCTGGCAGGGCCCAAGGGGGGCTACACCTTC.

The chain recombines TRBV11-3 with TRBJ2-7, with 7 positions matching TRBD1. The CDR3 totals 18 residues. V trimming: 5 bases; J trimming: 2 bases; junction bases outside the gene matches: 18. Germline CDR1 is SGHNT and CDR2 is YENEEA. CDR3 sequence reads: CASSPVGVVNGTAYEQYF. CDR3 DNA: TGTGCCAGCAGCCCCGTTGGTGTTGTCAACGGGACAGCCTACGAGCAGTACTTC.

The rearrangement uses TRBV5-1 and TRBJ2-3, with D perhaps matching TRBD2 (6 bases). Between the trimmed V and J ends, which lost 3 bases and 4 bases, there was a span of 12 bases. Germline V gene data show CDR1 as SGHRS and CDR2 as YFSETQ. The CDR3 sequence is 14 residues long. CDR3 amino acids: CASSYGSPSDTQYF. The CDR3 nucleotides are TGCGCCAGCAGCTACGGGAGTCCCTCAGATACGCAGTATTTT. Based on the CDR3 plus reference TRBV5-1 and TRBJ2-3, the full variable domain is KAGVTQTPRYLIKTRGQQVTLSCSPISGHRSVSWYQQTPGQGLQFLFEYFSETQRNKGNFPGRFSGRQFSNSRSEMNVSTLELGDSALYLCASSYGSPSDTQYFGPGTRLTVL.

This clone was detected once. The gene calls are TRBV6-2 or TRBV6-3 and TRBJ2-7; perhaps TRBD1 as D (5 bases). CDR1 and CDR2 (germline): MNHEY, SVGEGT. The CDR3 is made up of 14 amino acids. V shed 5 bases and J shed 0 bases, with 11 bases lying between them. CDR3 coding DNA: TGTGCCAGCAGTACTGGACACAGCTCCTACGAGCAGTACTTC. Its translation: CASSTGHSSYEQYF.

V gene TRBV5-1 combines with J gene TRBJ2-1, with a possible D match to TRBD2 (6 bases). With 4 bases removed from V and 4 bases from J, the gap between germline ends came to 15 bases. The length of the CDR3 is 15 residues. Germline V gene sequence: CDR1 SGHRS, CDR2 YFSETQ. Here the CDR3 DNA reads TGCGCCAGCAGCCCTTCAAACGGGGGTTACAATGAGCAGTTCTTC. Translated: CASSPSNGGYNEQFF.